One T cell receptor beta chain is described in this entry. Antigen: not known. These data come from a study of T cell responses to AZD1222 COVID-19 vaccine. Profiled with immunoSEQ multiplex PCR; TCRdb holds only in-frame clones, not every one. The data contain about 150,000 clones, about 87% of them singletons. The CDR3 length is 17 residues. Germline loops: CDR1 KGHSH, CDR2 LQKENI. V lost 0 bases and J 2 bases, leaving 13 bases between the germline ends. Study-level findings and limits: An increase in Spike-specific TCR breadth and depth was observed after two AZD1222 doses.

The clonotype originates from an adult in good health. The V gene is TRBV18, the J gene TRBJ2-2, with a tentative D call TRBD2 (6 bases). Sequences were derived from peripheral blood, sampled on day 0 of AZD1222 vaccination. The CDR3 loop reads CASSPPLLAANTGELFF. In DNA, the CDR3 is TGTGCCAGCTCACCACCCCTTTTAGCGGCTAACACCGGGGAGCTGTTTTTT.